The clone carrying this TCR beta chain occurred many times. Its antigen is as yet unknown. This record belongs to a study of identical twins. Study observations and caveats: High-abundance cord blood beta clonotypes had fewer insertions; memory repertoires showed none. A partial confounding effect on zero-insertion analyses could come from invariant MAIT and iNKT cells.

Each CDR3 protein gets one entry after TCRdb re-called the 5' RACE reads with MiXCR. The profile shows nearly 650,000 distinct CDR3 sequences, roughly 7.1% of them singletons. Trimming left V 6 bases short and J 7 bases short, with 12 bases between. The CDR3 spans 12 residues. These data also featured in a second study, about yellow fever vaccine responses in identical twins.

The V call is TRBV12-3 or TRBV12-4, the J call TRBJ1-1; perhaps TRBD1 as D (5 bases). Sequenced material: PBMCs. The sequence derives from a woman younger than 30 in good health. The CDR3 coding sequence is TGTGCCAGCAGACAGACAGCGAGTGAAGCTTTCTTT. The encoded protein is CASRQTASEAFF.